This T cell receptor (beta chain) originates from a study of T cell responses to AZD1222 COVID-19 vaccine listed by TCRdb under 2021. In the study overall: TCR sequencing covered roughly 230 trial participants: approximately 200 given two doses of AZD1222 and about 26 given two doses of MenACWY control vaccine. Trial participants were enrolled into age subgroups of 18-55, 56-69 and 70-plus years, which contained approximately 150, 28 and 58 TCR-sequenced participants, respectively. The paper's findings and limits, for the study overall: A significant rise in spike-specific TCR breadth and depth was observed after two AZD1222 doses relative to day 0 and relative to MenACWY recipients. Vaccine-associated CD4 TCRs spanned the whole spike protein, with dominant responses in regions 160-218 and 743-854. In the small 56-69-year group, the increase in depth fell short of significance, most likely because of low power. Nearly half of unique spike-specific TCRs reportedly recognized epitopes outside regions mutated in the B.1.351 and B.1.1.7 variants. Only five to seven AZD1222 recipients were SARS-CoV-2 seropositive at baseline, limiting conclusions about previously exposed vaccinees. Because no day 14 peak-response samples were available, repertoires were characterized only after the peak T cell response. Most participants were white British and females outnumbered males, and the authors suggested that clonal diversity may have been underestimated.

For this chain, trimming is 1 base at the V end and 8 bases at the J end, and the number of junction bases without a gene match is 14. From the cysteine up to the phenylalanine, the CDR3 has a length of 17 residues. Here the CDR3 DNA is all that survives: 51 bases in frame from base 1. Looking up the germline V gene yields CDR1 SGHTA and CDR2 FQGNSA. The CDR3 regions of human TCRbeta chains were analyzed by immunosequencing. On the study's bioinformatics: Repertoire TCRs were checked for matches against a reference library of SARS-CoV-2-specific TCRs that had been generated using the MIRA antigen-specificity platform. Breadth was defined as the fraction of unique TCRs that were SARS-CoV-2-associated. Depth was defined as the fraction of total T cells that were SARS-CoV-2-associated. Each spike-specific TCR was assigned to its reactive spike region and to a CD4 or CD8 class using the MIRA data. Log10-transformed breadth and depth values were compared by one-way ANOVA with Sidak's multiple comparisons tests. The clones in this table, taken by TCRdb from immuneACCESS, are in-frame only. Not every clone is retained; where verified, under half of the shortfall comes from an unresolved V gene, and the cause of the rest is unknown. V, J and clone size are taken as reported in that table, and D and trimming were inferred from the DNA itself. The sample records more than 100,000 clones, more than 85% of which are singletons. In total, the top ten clones hold 1.9% of the sample.

This clone was detected once. Its specific antigen is unknown. Per-base quality was not reported, and no clone a single base away is much larger than it. The time point label, as the study defines it: about 28 days (+/-7) after the second vaccine dose. Because spike-specific TCR depth and breadth did not differ between the two schedules, AZD1222 recipients who got a second dose at roughly 4 weeks were pooled with those who got a second dose at roughly 12 weeks. Vaccinee samples were obtained from the UK trials COV001 and COV002, which included a single-blind randomized controlled phase 2/3 trial of AZD1222 (ChAdOx1 nCoV-19) in healthy adults. For TCRbeta chain sequencing, PBMC samples were collected from trial participants at day 0 and at day 28 after the second dose.

The chain joins TRBV7-2 to TRBJ1-1, with 9 bases in between that match TRBD1. This sample comprised peripheral blood, obtained 28 days after the second AZD1222 dose. The TCR originated in an adult who received the AZD1222 COVID-19 vaccine. DNA sequence: TGTGCCAGCAGCTTAGGGATGCCGGGGACAGGGAGGACCGAAGCTTTCTTT. This codes for CASSLGMPGTGRTEAFF.